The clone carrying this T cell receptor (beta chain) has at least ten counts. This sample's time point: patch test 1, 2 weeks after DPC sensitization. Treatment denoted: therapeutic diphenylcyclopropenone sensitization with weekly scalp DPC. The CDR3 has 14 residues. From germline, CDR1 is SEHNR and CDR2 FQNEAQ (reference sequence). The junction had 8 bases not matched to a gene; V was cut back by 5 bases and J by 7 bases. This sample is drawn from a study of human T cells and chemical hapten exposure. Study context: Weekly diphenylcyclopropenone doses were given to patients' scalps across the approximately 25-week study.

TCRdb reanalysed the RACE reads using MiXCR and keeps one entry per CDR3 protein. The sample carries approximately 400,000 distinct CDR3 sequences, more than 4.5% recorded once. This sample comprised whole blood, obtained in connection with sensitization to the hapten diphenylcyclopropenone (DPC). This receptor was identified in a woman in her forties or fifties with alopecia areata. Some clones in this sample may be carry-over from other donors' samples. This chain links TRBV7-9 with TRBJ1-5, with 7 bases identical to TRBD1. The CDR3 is CASSPDREPQPQHF. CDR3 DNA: TGTGCCAGCAGCCCCGACAGGGAGCCCCAGCCCCAGCATTTT.